What follows are 16 T cell receptor beta chains derived from one specimen sequenced in a study of T cells after posttransplantation cyclophosphamide. Generated by immunoSEQ multiplex PCR, the TCRdb table keeps only in-frame clones and is missing some. This table holds 25,000 to 40,000 clones, 91% found once. The naive gate required viable CD3+CD4+ or CD3+CD8+ cells with CCR7+CD45RA+CD45RO-CD95-CD27+CD28+ phenotype. Sequences were obtained from naive CD4+ T cells sorted from blood. The receptors shown here come from a man between 25 and 39 years old in good health and a related stem cell transplant donor.

The chain has TRBV2 and TRBJ1-5, with D perhaps TRBD1 (6 bases). This CDR3 is built from 14 residues. Germline lookup yields CDR1 SNHLY and CDR2 FYNNEI. V lost 6 bases and J 2 bases, leaving 11 bases between the germline ends. This chain's CDR3 is CASRPPGGNQPQHF. The CDR3 DNA follows: TGTGCCAGCAGGCCCCCAGGGGGCAATCAGCCCCAGCATTTT.

This clone has a single count. This chain links TRBV5-8 with TRBJ1-1, with no clear D. CDR3 size: 13 residues. CDR1 and CDR2 from the germline V gene are SGHTS and YDEGEE. Between the trimmed V and J ends, which lost 4 bases and 4 bases, there was a span of 11 bases. CDR3 nucleotides: TGTGCCAGCAGCCCACCCCCCGGCACTGAAGCTTTCTTT. As protein: CASSPPPGTEAFF.

This clone has a single count. The V gene is TRBV23-1, the J gene TRBJ2-3; maybe TRBD2 (5 bases). TRBV23-1 is designated an ORF whose function remains uncertain. Trimming removed 3 bases from V and 0 bases from J, with 16 bases in between. The CDR3 extends over 17 amino acids. CDR3 DNA: TGCGCCAGCAGTCACCTCGCCGGCAGCGGAAGCACAGATACGCAGTATTTT. Translated: CASSHLAGSGSTDTQYF.

The J gene is TRBJ2-1, the V gene TRBV5-1; 9 nucleotides line up with TRBD1. The CDR3 is made up of 13 amino acids. Germline values: CDR1 SGHRS, CDR2 YFSETQ. V shed 2 bases and J 10 bases; nucleotides not matched to a gene: 4. The CDR3 here is CASSLGTGTEQFF. Here the CDR3 DNA reads TGCGCCAGCAGCTTAGGGACAGGGACCGAGCAGTTCTTC.

The chain couples TRBV19 to TRBJ1-1; TRBD1 matches at 9 bases. Germline CDR1 is LNHDA and CDR2 is SQIVND (reference sequence). The V and J ends lost 7 bases and 4 bases, in that order; junction bases with no gene match: 13. This CDR3 is built from 16 residues. The CDR3 DNA is TGTGCCAGTACCCGATCCCTGACAGGGGGAGTCACTGAAGCTTTCTTT. Translation gives CASTRSLTGGVTEAFF.

The chain links TRBV5-1 to TRBJ2-1; perhaps TRBD1 as D (6 bases). This CDR3 is 15 amino acids long. V lost 0 bases and J lost 3, with 10 bases in between. From germline, CDR1 is SGHRS and CDR2 YFSETQ. CDR3 sequence (DNA): TGCGCCAGCAGCTTGGACAGGGCCGACTACAATGAGCAGTTCTTC. Its translation: CASSLDRADYNEQFF.

The rearrangement links TRBV5-1 to TRBJ2-7, with 13 bases matching TRBD2. Germline assignment: CDR1 SGHRS and CDR2 YFSETQ. The ends lost 4 bases at V and 3 bases at J; junction bases unmatched: 4. This CDR3 is built from 15 residues. The CDR3 is CASSLGTSGVYEQYF. Here the CDR3 DNA reads TGCGCCAGCAGCCTCGGGACTAGCGGGGTCTACGAGCAGTACTTC.

The chain has TRBV4-3 and TRBJ2-7; D is possibly TRBD1 (6 bases). This CDR3 has 15 residues. Germline CDR1 reads LGHNA; CDR2 reads YSLEER. V lost 1 base and J 1 base, leaving 11 bases between the germline ends. The chain's CDR3 is CASSQVQGRSYEQYF. The CDR3 coding sequence is TGCGCCAGCAGCCAAGTTCAGGGGAGATCCTACGAGCAGTACTTC.

The chain has TRBV18 and TRBJ2-3, with 9 bases aligning to TRBD2. V shed 1 base, J shed 4 bases, and the junction held 6 bases outside the gene matches. The length of the CDR3 is 16 residues. Germline V gene lookup returns CDR1 KGHSH and CDR2 LQKENI. Here the CDR3 DNA reads TGTGCCAGCTCACCACAGCTTAGCGGGGGCTCAGATACGCAGTATTTT. Protein sequence: CASSPQLSGGSDTQYF.

The V and J genes are TRBV7-8 and TRBJ1-1; a weak D match, TRBD1 (6 bases). CDR3 length: 14 residues. Germline V gives CDR1 SGHVS, CDR2 FQNEAQ. V shed 6 bases and J shed 5 bases, with 16 bases lying between them. The CDR3 sequence: CASSLLSQGTEAFF. DNA for the CDR3: TGTGCCAGCAGTCTCCTCAGCCAGGGGACTGAAGCTTTCTTT.

This chain joins TRBV12-5 and TRBJ2-3, with 11 positions matching TRBD1. CDR3 length: 14 residues. Germline values: CDR1 LGHNT, CDR2 FRNRAP. V lost 7 bases, J lost 7 bases, and 7 bases stayed unmatched. This CDR3 is CASAPGQGVNTQYF. The CDR3 region has the DNA TGTGCTAGTGCCCCGGGACAGGGGGTTAATACGCAGTATTTT. Supplemented by reference TRBV12-5 and TRBJ2-3, the full variable domain reads DARVTQTPRHKVTEMGQEVTMRCQPILGHNTVFWYRQTMMQGLELLAYFRNRAPLDDSGMPKDRFSAEMPDATLATLKIQPSEPRDSAVYFCASAPGQGVNTQYFGPGTRLTVL.

This clone was seen once. The V gene is TRBV13, the J gene TRBJ2-1, with D uncertain. This CDR3 region has 13 residues. Germline V gives CDR1 PRHDT, CDR2 FYEKMQ (reference sequence). Trimming removed 4 bases from V and 6 bases from J, with 10 bases in between. CDR3 residues: CASSSRDPNEQFF. CDR3 coding DNA: TGTGCCAGCAGCTCGAGAGATCCCAATGAGCAGTTCTTC. Based on the CDR3 plus reference TRBV13 and TRBJ2-1, the full variable domain is AAGVIQSPRHLIKEKRETATLKCYPIPRHDTVYWYQQGPGQDPQFLISFYEKMQSDKGSIPDRFSAQQFSDYHSELNMSSLELGDSALYFCASSSRDPNEQFFGPGTRLTVL.

The chain links TRBV9 to TRBJ2-4, with 9 positions matching TRBD1. The CDR3 has 15 amino acids. The V gene end was trimmed by 0 bases and the J gene end by 6 bases; junction bases not matched to a gene: 4. Looked up from germline, CDR1 is SGDLS and CDR2 is YYNGEE. DNA for the CDR3: TGTGCCAGCAGCGTAGGGACAGGGGTCGGAAACATTCAGTACTTC. Protein sequence: CASSVGTGVGNIQYF.

The rearrangement joins TRBV28 to TRBJ1-4; TRBD1 aligns across 9 bases. The CDR3 is 17 amino acids. With 3 bases clipped from V and 7 bases from J, the junction kept 12 bases outside the gene matches. Per the germline V gene, CDR1 is MDHEN and CDR2 is SYDVKM. The CDR3 loop reads CASSFIQGAELAEKLFF. CDR3 DNA sequence: TGTGCCAGCAGTTTTATACAGGGGGCGGAATTAGCTGAAAAACTGTTTTTT. The full variable domain, its missing parts supplied by reference TRBV28 and TRBJ1-4, is DVKVTQSSRYLVKRTGEKVFLECVQDMDHENMFWYRQDPGLGLRLIYFSYDVKMKEKGDIPEGYSVSREKKERFSLILESASTNQTSMYLCASSFIQGAELAEKLFFGSGTQLSVL.

This clone was recorded a few times. The chain recombines TRBV6-1 with TRBJ2-4; D is perhaps TRBD1 (6 bases). V lost 0 bases to trimming and J lost 8 bases, with 14 bases between them. Per germline, CDR1 MNHNS and CDR2 SASEGT. This CDR3 spans 15 amino acids. The CDR3: CASSEAGAGDDIQYF. The CDR3, as DNA: TGTGCCAGCAGTGAAGCAGGGGCAGGGGATGACATTCAGTACTTC.

This clone was seen more than once but under ten times. The chain employs TRBV5-4 and TRBJ1-1; a possible D gene is TRBD1 (6 bases). This CDR3 is built from 14 residues. Trimming left V 4 bases short and J 0 bases short, with 10 bases between. Per germline, CDR1 SGHNT and CDR2 YYREEE (reference sequence). The CDR3 DNA reads TGTGCCAGCAGCAGGGACACGGTGAACACTGAAGCTTTCTTT. Translated: CASSRDTVNTEAFF.